Here is one T cell receptor beta chain with its context. The CDR3 sequence is 14 residues long. The germline CDR1 and CDR2 sequences are SGHRS and YFSETQ. Trimming took off 2 bases at V and 0 bases at J, with 6 bases between the two ends. Using immunoSEQ multiplex PCR, the repertoire was profiled, and TCRdb retains in-frame clones only, with some absent. Of around 440,000 clones in the sample, around 88% are singletons; the top ten hold roughly 12%. This record comes from a study of blood T cell repertoires in COVID-19. Sequenced sample: peripheral blood. This sequence originates from a woman aged 50 to 60 with COVID-19, enrolled during active disease. J is TRBJ1-3 and V is TRBV5-1; D gene unclear. CDR3 nucleotide sequence: TGCGCCAGCAGCTTCACAGACTCTGGAAACACCATATATTTT. Amino acid sequence: CASSFTDSGNTIYF.